This T cell receptor (beta chain) was sequenced for a study of cytomegalovirus exposure and HLA in healthy donors. Overall study findings and caveats: An analysis that was carried out later associated 16,951 TCR beta sequences with HLA alleles at 0.05 false discovery rate. Per published accounts, TCR beta sequences correctly predicted the HLA-A and HLA-B alleles of most subjects. Within the data, a cluster of highly shared sequence variants was likely a sequencing artifact. V- and J-gene trimming of TCR beta was linked (in a later analysis) to a missense DCLRE1C variant.

PCR used 60 Vbeta primers and 13 Jbeta primers. TCRdb's copy holds only in-frame clones and misses some; the assay was immunoSEQ multiplex PCR. The sample comprises approximately 170,000 clones, about 69% of which are singletons, and approximately 5% rests with the top ten. V was trimmed by 0 bases and J by 11 bases, leaving 11 bases between them. CDR1 is SGDLS, CDR2 YYNGEE, per germline. This CDR3 is 12 amino acids long. Notes on this clone: What it binds is unknown.

The chain uses TRBV9 and TRBJ1-2, with D unresolved. The TCR comes from a young man in good health and CMV-seropositive. Sequenced material: PBMCs. CDR3 sequence: CASSVGEAGYTF. In DNA, the CDR3 is TGTGCCAGCAGCGTAGGAGAAGCGGGGTACACCTTC.